This T cell receptor (beta chain) is from a study of T cells in Graves' hyperthyroidism and ophthalmopathy. General observations from the study: Most thyroid clonotypes that were expanded above 0.001 also turned up in blood. Model output signaled ophthalmopathy a median 6.5 months ahead of onset.

The V and J ends lost 4 bases and 7 bases, in that order; junction bases with no gene match: 7. CDR1 is SGHNT and CDR2 is YENEEA in the germline V gene. The length of the CDR3 is 15 residues. This clonotype has a count of ten or more. Its cognate antigen is unknown. Each diagnosis drew on symptoms, thyroxine, TRAb, thyroid ultrasound and orbital computed tomography findings. Amplification of TCR beta CDR3 regions was performed using RNA transcripts as template. Initially, a first-round RT-PCR of the TCR CDR3 employed the HTBI primer set. One entry per CDR3 protein results from TCRdb running MiXCR on the multiplex PCR reads. In the table there are 400,000 to 500,000 distinct CDR3 sequences, approximately 14% of which are singletons.

This chain links TRBV11-3 with TRBJ1-6; 7 nucleotides agree with TRBD1. This clonotype was sampled from a woman younger than 35 with Graves' hyperthyroidism. Sequencing was done on a sample of blood. As DNA, the CDR3 is TGTGCCAGCAGCTCGCGGACAGGCGCCAATTCACCCCTCCACTTT. Its protein is CASSSRTGANSPLHF.